This entry describes one TCR beta chain. Its binding antigen is unknown. The record has no base qualities; no much larger clone is one base away. The data originate from a study of blood T cell repertoires in COVID-19 (dated by TCRdb to 2020 to 2022). With respect to the entire study: Collaborator samples came from the United States, Italy and Spain and covered acute and convalescent phases of COVID-19. The dataset comprised deeply sampled blood TCRbeta repertoires from subjects exposed to, actively infected with, or recovered from COVID-19. The samples were drawn from the first 160 participants of the ongoing ImmuneRACE study and from 950 to 1,500 subjects provided by 6 global collaborators. The material from the prospective study consisted of cDNA or gDNA derived from T cells, B-cell-depleted T cells, or PBMCs. The repertoires were released in a freely available public database intended as a resource for research on the immune response to SARS-CoV-2. Where available, HLA class I and class II types were obtained from metadata supplied by the sample provider rather than from assay-based typing. The sample metadata nearly always contained a de-identified subject ID, COVID-19 status, age in years and sex. What the work shows at the level of the full study, not this receptor alone: Clinical and demographic metadata were provided uncurated, with the amount varying by source and participant.

TCRbeta CDR3 regions were amplified from genomic DNA using the immunoSEQ Assay, a bias-controlled multiplex PCR. The original methods were these. The number of nucleated cells in each sample was estimated by amplification of reference gene primers within the assay. Sequence reads were collapsed and filtered to measure the absolute abundance of every unique TCRbeta CDR3 rearrangement. For each sample, productive Simpson clonality was calculated as the square root of Simpson's diversity index across productive rearrangements. Held by TCRdb, this immuneACCESS table contains in-frame sequences only and omits some clones. Under half of the omission traces to an unresolved V gene where checked; the cause of the rest is unknown. V, J and clone size reflect that table, while D and trimming were determined from the DNA. The sample table records fewer than 200,000 clones; about 86% of these occur just once. 0.88% of the sample is held by the ten biggest clonotypes.

CDR3 length: 12 amino acids, cysteine to phenylalanine. The entry retains the CDR3 DNA only, 36 bases that are in frame from base 1. The germline V gene gives CDR1 as SGHVS and CDR2 as FQNEAQ. Trimming at the junction amounts to 5 bases on V and 7 bases on J, and the germline ends lie 10 bases apart. Another Seattle source contributed samples from volunteer blood donors who had recovered from COVID-19. Collaborating institutions collected whole blood in K2EDTA tubes following their own protocols. For TCRbeta analysis, collaborator samples were shipped as frozen whole blood, as isolated PBMCs, or as DNA extracted from either sample type.

This TCR came from a woman younger than 35 who had recovered from COVID-19. Sequences were obtained from peripheral blood. The rearrangement joined TRBV7-8 to TRBJ2-3, with the identity of the D gene unclear. The DNA sequence follows: TGTGCCAGCAGCCTCAACAGAAATACGCAGTATTTT. Protein translation: CASSLNRNTQYF.